The clone carrying this T cell receptor beta chain occurred a few times. Antigen unknown. This sample was taken from a study of glioma-infiltrating T cells. Study-wide results and limits: Only very few CDR3 sequences appeared in both tissue and blood. Above-expected tissue-blood divergence occurred in all gliomas, most in low-grade ones.

The iRepertoire nested amplicon-rescue multiplex PCR amplified TCR alpha and beta CDR3s from RNA. TCRdb called the multiplex PCR reads again in MiXCR, with one record for every CDR3 protein. The sample has about 140,000 distinct CDR3 sequences, about two fifths seen once. CDR1 and CDR2 from the germline V gene are MNHNS and SASEGT. With 6 bases removed from V and 11 bases from J, the gap between germline ends came to 19 bases. There are 14 residues in the CDR3. Material: glioma tissue, nonneoplastic brain tissue, or PBMCs (not recorded which). The chain employs TRBV6-1 and TRBJ1-4, with D possibly TRBD1 on 5 matching bases. This clonotype originated in a human donor with low-grade glioma or glioblastoma, undergoing nonglioma brain surgery, or in good health (not recorded which). The CDR3 bases are TGTGCCAGCAGAGACAGCGGCCGAATGAAGAAACTGTTTTTT. This sequence encodes CASRDSGRMKKLFF.